These T cell receptor beta chains were read from a single sample in a study of T-cell memory formation after mild COVID-19. TCRdb independently ran MiXCR on the 5' RACE reads; one entry per CDR3 protein. There are 250,000 to 300,000 distinct CDR3 sequences in the sample; 18% occur only once, and about 23% lies in the top ten. Specimen: PBMCs or a T cell subset sorted from them (not recorded which). The source of these receptors is a man aged 18 to 29 who had mild COVID-19 (a few samples of this study predate the infection). Cell type and time point are not known. CDR3s include the opening cysteine and the closing phenylalanine or tryptophan. The order of the fields is J gene, V gene, D gene, CDR3 protein. D genes are given only for firm matches.

>TRBJ2-5|TRBV12-5|TRBD1
CASAGQGRETQYF
>TRBJ2-3|TRBV20-1|.
CSARPRSDTQYF
>TRBJ1-2|TRBV12-3/TRBV12-4|.
CASSLPNYGYTF
>TRBJ2-1|TRBV14|TRBD1
CASSKGQGPNEQFF
>TRBJ1-5|TRBV6-6|TRBD1
CASRGPTGNQPQHF
>TRBJ2-2|TRBV6-2/TRBV6-3|TRBD1
CASSFRQGPNTGELFF
>TRBJ2-3|TRBV10-2|.
CASSEWGRPITDTQYF
>TRBJ2-2|TRBV7-9|TRBD1
CASSSDRGAGELFF
>TRBJ2-5|TRBV11-2|.
CASSLAAWGVLQETQYF
>TRBJ2-1|TRBV6-2/TRBV6-3|.
CASSYVRYNEQFF
>TRBJ2-6|TRBV27|.
CASSMTLSGANVLTF
>TRBJ2-6|TRBV5-1|TRBD1
CASSLGQGSSGANVLTF
>TRBJ1-1|TRBV3-1|TRBD1
CASSQSRDRERDRWEAFF
>TRBJ2-1|TRBV20-1|.
CSARVRTVARNEQFF
>TRBJ2-4|TRBV20-1|TRBD2
CSSERGSQYF
>TRBJ2-2|TRBV7-6|TRBD1
CASSSTGTGNTGELFF
>TRBJ2-5|TRBV27|.
CASSSVADSDQETQYF
>TRBJ2-1|TRBV5-1|TRBD2
CASSGKRGRIDEQFF
>TRBJ1-4|TRBV28|TRBD1
CASSSSGTGSLGEKLFF
>TRBJ2-3|TRBV7-2|.
CASRVSGTSTDTQYF
>TRBJ2-7|TRBV18|.
CASHSSGSSYEQYF
>TRBJ2-5|TRBV7-9|.
CASTRLSRETQYF
>TRBJ1-1|TRBV7-2|.
CASSISVDTEAFF